The following is a T cell receptor (beta chain) sequence with its context. Its antigen remains unknown. Expressed TCRB transcripts were sequenced after all isolated RNA was converted to cDNA. The method was immunoSEQ multiplex PCR; TCRdb's version includes in-frame clones alone and lacks a portion of them. This repertoire shows 17,000 or so clones, roughly two thirds found once; its top ten account for 0.65% to 0.9%. The source of the sample is a study of beta chain features in type 1 diabetes. Study-level points and caveats: Type 1 diabetes patients showed a moderate but significant shortening of TCRB CDR3s in all four CD4+ subsets. cDNA-based reads could over-represent cells with high TCR expression. Short templates might get an advantage during PCR, and this would be equal in patients and controls.

Around 120 mL of blood, on average, came from one heparinised draw per donor. CDR3 length: 16 amino acids. The V gene's germline CDR1 is SGHTA and CDR2 FQGNSA. V was pared by 3 bases and J by 6 bases, with 9 bases of the junction left unmatched. Sequencing was carried out using stem cell memory CD4+ T cells from blood. The J gene is TRBJ2-7, the V gene TRBV7-2, with TRBD1 identical over 12 bases. The TCR comes from a man younger than 40 with type 1 diabetes. CDR3 amino acids: CASSFGPGTGGIEQYF. In DNA form, the CDR3 reads TGTGCCAGCAGCTTTGGGCCCGGGACAGGGGGCATCGAGCAGTACTTC. The entire variable domain, with the rest obtained from reference TRBV7-2 and TRBJ2-7, is as follows: GAGVSQSPSNKVTEKGKDVELRCDPISGHTALYWYRQSLGQGLEFLIYFQGNSAPDKSGLPSDRFSAERTGGSVSTLTIQRTQQEDSAVYLCASSFGPGTGGIEQYFGPGTRLTVT.